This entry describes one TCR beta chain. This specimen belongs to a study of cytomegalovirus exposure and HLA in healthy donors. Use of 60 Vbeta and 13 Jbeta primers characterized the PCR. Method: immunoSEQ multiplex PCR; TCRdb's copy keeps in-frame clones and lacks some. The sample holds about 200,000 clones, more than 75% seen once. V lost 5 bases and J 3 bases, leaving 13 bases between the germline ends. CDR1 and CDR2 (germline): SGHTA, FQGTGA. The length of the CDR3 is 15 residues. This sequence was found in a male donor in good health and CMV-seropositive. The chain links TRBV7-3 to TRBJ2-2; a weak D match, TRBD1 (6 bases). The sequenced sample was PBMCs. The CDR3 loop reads CASSPGDTYTGELFF. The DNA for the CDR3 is TGTGCCAGCAGCCCCGGGGACACCTACACCGGGGAGCTGTTTTTT.